The 23 T cell receptor beta chains below were found in one sample sequenced in a study of cytomegalovirus exposure and HLA in healthy donors. The method was immunoSEQ multiplex PCR; TCRdb's version includes in-frame clones alone and lacks a portion of them. The sample lists tens of thousands of clones, just under 95% seen once, with 0.55% to 0.8% in the top ten. Sequencing was carried out using PBMCs. All receptors derive from a man aged 18-30 years in good health and CMV-seronegative.

The table lists this clone with a few counts. J is TRBJ2-5 and V is TRBV11-2; tentatively, D is TRBD1 (7 bases). The germline V gene has CDR1 SGHAT and CDR2 FQNNGV. The CDR3 spans 15 residues. The V gene lost 2 bases and the J gene lost 5 bases, with 15 bases spanning the gap. The DNA of the CDR3 is TGTGCCAGCAGCTTACGACAGGGAGGTGGGGAGACCCAGTACTTC. It encodes CASSLRQGGGETQYF.

The CDR3 DNA reads as TGTGCCAGCAGCGGTGGAGGCCCTAGCAATCAGCCCCAGCATTTT. Its protein is CASSGGGPSNQPQHF. The V call is TRBV5-6, the J call TRBJ1-5; D is unresolved. In germline, CDR1 is SGHDT, CDR2 YYEEEE. CDR3 length: 15 amino acids. V was pared by 4 bases and J by 0 bases, with 11 bases between.

The rearrangement uses TRBV6-5 and TRBJ2-1; 16 bases are a match to TRBD2. The junction had 4 bases not matched to a gene; V was cut back by 8 bases and J by 9 bases. The CDR3 extends over 14 amino acids. Germline-derived CDR1 and CDR2 are MNHEY and SVGAGI. The CDR3 DNA reads TGTGCCAGCGGGACTAGCGGGGGGGCCCGTGAGCAGTTCTTC. Encoded protein: CASGTSGGAREQFF.

The rearrangement uses TRBV30 and TRBJ2-1; the match to TRBD1 covers 8 bases. CDR1 and CDR2 (germline): GTSNPN, SVGIG (reference sequence). With 5 bases clipped from V and 6 bases from J, the junction kept 9 bases outside the gene matches. This CDR3 spans 14 amino acids. This CDR3 is CAWARTGLFNEQFF. Written as DNA, the CDR3 is TGTGCCTGGGCTCGGACAGGGTTGTTCAATGAGCAGTTCTTC.

V is TRBV6-5 and J is TRBJ2-5; D remains unclear. The V and J ends lost 1 base and 5 bases respectively, with 17 bases between them. This CDR3 region has 16 residues. From germline, CDR1 is MNHEY and CDR2 SVGAGI. For the CDR3, the DNA is TGTGCCAGCAGTTACTTTTATCGGCGGTCCGGCGAGACCCAGTACTTC. It translates to CASSYFYRRSGETQYF.

The chain joins TRBV6-1 to TRBJ1-1; no clear D. Trimming pared 7 bases from V and 4 bases from J, leaving 10 bases between. The CDR3 consists of 12 residues. CDR1 is MNHNS, CDR2 SASEGT, per germline. CDR3 bases: TGTGCCAGCAAAGAGACATTCACTGAAGCTTTCTTT. It codes for CASKETFTEAFF.

The genes are TRBV20-1 and TRBJ1-4; no reliable D call. V was cut by 3 bases and J by 11 bases, with 7 bases left in between. CDR3 length: 10 amino acids. CDR1 DFQATT and CDR2 SNEGSKA come from the germline V gene (reference sequence). This chain's CDR3 is CSARGEKLFF. CDR3 sequence (DNA): TGCAGTGCTAGGGGAGAGAAACTGTTTTTT.

The chain is built from TRBV7-8 and TRBJ1-2; unclear D gene. The CDR3 is 14 residues long. V gave up 5 bases and J gave up 2 bases, with 12 bases separating them. Germline V gene data show CDR1 as SGHVS and CDR2 as FQNEAQ. The CDR3 is CASSARRANYGYTF. CDR3 in DNA: TGTGCCAGCAGCGCTCGGAGGGCGAACTATGGCTACACCTTC.

The CDR3 sequence: CASSGSGRQYNEQFF. CDR3 DNA: TGTGCCAGCAGTGGCAGCGGGAGGCAATACAATGAGCAGTTCTTC. The chain joins TRBV9 to TRBJ2-1, with 9 bases identical to TRBD2. The V segment lost 5 bases and the J segment 4 bases; nucleotides outside the gene matches: 7. The germline V gene has CDR1 SGDLS and CDR2 YYNGEE. The CDR3 is 15 amino acids.

The genes are TRBV6-4 and TRBJ2-1; TRBD2 is a possible D gene (6 bases). Deletions cut 2 bases from V and 9 bases from J, with 11 bases between. Germline V gene lookup returns CDR1 MRHNA and CDR2 SNTAGT. The CDR3 length is 13 residues. CDR3: CASSDRRAGEQFF. For the CDR3, the DNA is TGTGCCAGCAGTGACAGGAGGGCAGGTGAGCAGTTCTTC.

The chain carries TRBV10-3 and TRBJ2-7, with D possibly matching TRBD1 (6 bases). V lost 8 bases and J lost 1, with 12 bases in between. The germline gives CDR1 ENHRY, CDR2 SYGVKD. The CDR3 totals 13 residues. CDR3 sequence: CAIAGRGSYEQYF. CDR3 sequence (DNA): TGTGCCATCGCGGGCAGGGGATCCTACGAGCAGTACTTC.

The chain is built from TRBV4-1 and TRBJ1-1; D unresolved. From germline, CDR1 is MGHRA and CDR2 YSYEKL. CDR3 length: 15 amino acids. Trimming left V 9 bases short and J 3 bases short, with 20 bases between. The chain's CDR3 is CASTHYRGEHTEAFF. DNA for the CDR3: TGCGCCAGTACTCACTACCGCGGAGAGCACACTGAAGCTTTCTTT.

J is TRBJ1-3 and V is TRBV6-1, with D unclear. There are 14 residues in the CDR3. Germline CDR1 MNHNS, CDR2 SASEGT. Trimming stripped 6 bases from V and 1 base from J, with 10 bases between. This CDR3 reads CASRNQESGNTIYF. Here the CDR3 DNA reads TGTGCCAGCAGAAATCAGGAATCTGGAAACACCATATATTTT.

V usage is TRBV27 and J usage is TRBJ1-5; 7 bases line up with TRBD1. The CDR3 covers 16 residues. Germline CDR1 and CDR2: MNHEY and SMNVEV (reference sequence). Trimming removed 1 base from V and 5 bases from J; junction bases left unmatched: 8. The CDR3 protein is CASSLYWDSGDQPQHF. CDR3 DNA: TGTGCCAGCAGTTTATACTGGGACAGTGGGGATCAGCCCCAGCATTTT.

The chain joins TRBV7-9 to TRBJ2-5; TRBD1 matches at 7 bases. Looked up from germline, CDR1 is SEHNR and CDR2 is FQNEAQ (reference sequence). The CDR3 sequence is 14 residues long. Trimming at V came to 1 base and at J to 4 bases, leaving 3 bases not matched to a gene. CDR3 DNA sequence: TGTGCCAGCAGCTTAGTCGCAGGGGGAGAGACCCAGTACTTC. Its translation is CASSLVAGGETQYF. Full variable domain (outside the CDR3, taken from reference TRBV7-9 and TRBJ2-5): DTGVSQNPRHKITKRGQNVTFRCDPISEHNRLYWYRQTLGQGPEFLTYFQNEAQLEKSRLLSDRFSAERPKGSFSTLEIQRTEQGDSAMYLCASSLVAGGETQYFGPGTRLLVL.

The chain carries TRBV7-3 and TRBJ2-5; D is ambiguous. This CDR3 is 13 amino acids long. Germline V gene lookup returns CDR1 SGHTA and CDR2 FQGTGA. The germline V and J ends were trimmed by 4 bases and 2 bases, with 8 bases remaining between them. CDR3 bases: TGTGCCAGCAGCTGGGCAGGTCAAGAGACCCAGTACTTC. This encodes CASSWAGQETQYF.

Only a few counts were recorded for this clone. V is TRBV2 and J is TRBJ2-3; no clear D. V lost 3 bases, J lost 7 bases, and 8 bases lay in between. CDR3 length equals 12 residues. The germline V gene encodes CDR1 SNHLY and CDR2 FYNNEI. The CDR3 loop is CASSEAENTQYF. CDR3 sequence (DNA): TGTGCCAGCAGTGAGGCCGAAAATACGCAGTATTTT. Variable domain in full (rest from reference TRBV2 and TRBJ2-3): EPEVTQTPSHQVTQMGQEVILRCVPISNHLYFYWYRQILGQKVEFLVSFYNNEISEKSEIFDDQFSVERPDGSNFTLKIRSTKLEDSAMYFCASSEAENTQYFGPGTRLTVL.

This clone was detected once. The rearrangement links TRBV7-8 to TRBJ2-1; TRBD2 agrees at 8 bases. This CDR3 is 17 amino acids long. V lost 5 bases, J lost 3 bases, and 12 bases stayed unmatched. The germline gives CDR1 SGHVS, CDR2 FQNEAQ. This CDR3 reads CASSQHKPGTSYNEQFF. CDR3 in DNA: TGTGCCAGCAGCCAACACAAGCCCGGGACTAGCTACAATGAGCAGTTCTTC.

The rearrangement joins TRBV5-6 to TRBJ1-5; the match to TRBD1 covers 10 bases. Germline CDR1 reads SGHDT; CDR2 reads YYEEEE. J was trimmed by 6 bases and V by 4 bases; bases with no gene match: 13. This CDR3 has 17 amino acids. CDR3: CASSPRSSTGGVQPQHF. In DNA, the CDR3 is TGTGCCAGCAGCCCTCGATCGTCGACAGGGGGCGTTCAGCCCCAGCATTTT.

CDR3 bases: TGTGCCAGCAGCTTAGGGGACAGGGGGCTTGGCGGTGAAGCTTTCTTT. It encodes CASSLGDRGLGGEAFF. This sequence joins TRBV7-8 and TRBJ1-1, with TRBD1 matching over 12 bases. CDR3 length: 16 residues. Germline CDR1 reads SGHVS; CDR2 reads FQNEAQ. Germline trimming cut 1 base from V and 7 bases from J; bases unmatched to any gene: 7.

The chain is built from TRBV27 and TRBJ2-3; 11 bases fit TRBD2. Trimming took 6 bases from V and 1 from J; bases not matched to a gene: 9. This CDR3 spans 17 amino acids. CDR1 is MNHEY, CDR2 SMNVEV, per germline (reference sequence). The CDR3 loop reads CASRPTSGRDRTDTQYF. The CDR3 bases are TGTGCCAGCAGGCCTACTAGCGGGAGAGACCGCACAGATACGCAGTATTTT.

The J gene is TRBJ1-5, the V gene TRBV19, with D possibly being TRBD1 (5 bases). The CDR3 covers 17 residues. Germline values: CDR1 LNHDA, CDR2 SQIVND (reference sequence). Trimming removed 5 bases at V and 1 base at J, with 18 bases between. The CDR3 DNA is TGTGCCAGTAGTCGGGGAGCCGGGAGGGGCAGCAATCAGCCCCAGCATTTT. Amino acids: CASSRGAGRGSNQPQHF.

The chain carries TRBV28 and TRBJ2-1, with 11 bases matching TRBD2. Trimming at V came to 5 bases and at J to 8 bases, leaving 11 bases not matched to a gene. Germline CDR1 and CDR2: MDHEN and SYDVKM. The CDR3 covers 16 residues. In DNA form, the CDR3 reads TGTGCCAGCAGTACCTCCACTAGCGGGAGTTACGATGAGCAGTTCTTC. This gives the protein CASSTSTSGSYDEQFF. Together with reference TRBV28 and TRBJ2-1, the CDR3 gives the full variable domain: DVKVTQSSRYLVKRTGEKVFLECVQDMDHENMFWYRQDPGLGLRLIYFSYDVKMKEKGDIPEGYSVSREKKERFSLILESASTNQTSMYLCASSTSTSGSYDEQFFGPGTRLTVL.